This T cell receptor beta chain was observed in a study of blood T cell repertoires in COVID-19 (dated by TCRdb to the early 2020s). Background on the whole study: Samples from collaborators originated in the United States, Italy and Spain and spanned both the acute and convalescent phases of COVID-19. The prospective study material was composed of cDNA or gDNA derived from T cells, B-cell-depleted T cells, or PBMCs. Subjects who had been exposed to COVID-19, were actively infected with it, or had recovered from it provided the deeply sampled blood TCRbeta repertoires that made up the dataset. The repertoires were released in a freely available public database meant as a resource for research on the immune response to SARS-CoV-2. The samples were drawn from two sources: the first 160 participants of the ongoing ImmuneRACE study, and 1,254 subjects contributed by 6 global collaborators. Nearly every sample came with metadata listing a de-identified subject ID, COVID-19 status, age in years and sex. HLA class I and class II types, where available, came from metadata supplied by the sample provider rather than from assay-based typing.

Results the study describes overall, beyond this receptor: The amount of clinical and demographic metadata varied by source and participant and was provided uncurated.

Comments on this clone: Its recognized antigen is unknown. No much larger clone is present one base from it, and per-base qualities are unavailable.

Collaborating institutions collected whole blood in K2EDTA tubes following their own protocols. For TCRbeta analysis, collaborators shipped samples in one of three forms: frozen whole blood, isolated PBMCs, or DNA extracted from either of those sample types. The CDR3, cysteine through phenylalanine, is 15 amino acids long. Only the CDR3 DNA stays, 45 bases, in frame from base 1. A distance of 11 bases separates the germline ends of V and J, which lose 1 base and 1 base respectively. CDR1 and CDR2 (SGHKS, YYEKEE) derive from the germline V gene (reference sequence). TCRbeta CDR3 regions were amplified from genomic DNA using the immunoSEQ Assay, a bias-controlled multiplex PCR. The source study handled its data this way. The number of nucleated cells in each sample was estimated from the amplification of reference gene primers within the assay. To quantify the absolute abundance of each unique TCRbeta CDR3 rearrangement, sequence reads were collapsed and filtered. For each sample, productive Simpson clonality was calculated as the square root of Simpson's diversity index across productive rearrangements. In its TCRdb copy, this immuneACCESS table keeps in-frame sequences only and misses some clones. Where compared with another copy, unresolved V genes explain less than half of these, and the others have no known cause. The V and J calls and clone size come from that table; D and trimming were worked out from the DNA. The sample includes almost 55,000 clones, with approximately 87% observed a single time. Around 5.2% of the sample comes from the top ten.

The source is a human donor in a cohort sampled during active COVID-19. The sequence links TRBV5-5 to TRBJ1-1; the D region possibly corresponds to TRBD1 (5 bases align). The specimen sequenced was peripheral blood. The DNA sequence is given as TGTGCCAGCAGCTTGCAGGCAGGGTGGAACACTGAAGCTTTCTTT. Its protein product is CASSLQAGWNTEAFF.